The 32 T cell receptor beta chains presented below share a single source sample, sequenced in a study of beta chain features in type 1 diabetes. Points from the study as a whole: Type 1 diabetes patients showed a moderate but significant shortening of TCRB CDR3s in all four CD4+ subsets.

As every portion of the isolated RNA was reverse transcribed, the sequencing read expressed TCRB transcripts. Only in-frame clones appear in the TCRdb table, and some are missing; sequencing was by immunoSEQ multiplex PCR. The sample has hundreds of thousands of clones; more than 13% are singletons. These receptors have no known antigen. The sample taken for sequencing was naive CD4+ T cells from blood. These receptors all come from a man between 18 and 35 years old with type 1 diabetes.

In this sample, this clone turned up a few times. The chain has TRBV20-1 and TRBJ2-5; D is uncertain. Deletions cut 6 bases from V and 3 bases from J, with 8 bases between. Germline V gives CDR1 DFQATT, CDR2 SNEGSKA (reference sequence). The CDR3 spans 11 residues. The CDR3 nucleotides read TGCAGTGCCATCGGCGAAGAGACCCAGTACTTC. Translation gives CSAIGEETQYF.

The chain links TRBV7-3 to TRBJ1-1; D is uncertain. Germline loops: CDR1 SGHTA, CDR2 FQGTGA. This CDR3 is built from 15 residues. Deletions cut 0 bases from V and 1 base from J, with 9 bases between. CDR3 nucleotide sequence: TGTGCCAGCAGCTTAACTCAACGGCAGAACACTGAAGCTTTCTTT. Encoded protein: CASSLTQRQNTEAFF.

This clone occurred a few times. The chain employs TRBV28 and TRBJ2-6; no clear D gene. In germline, CDR1 is MDHEN, CDR2 SYDVKM. The CDR3 runs 13 residues. Deletions cut 10 bases from V and 2 bases from J, with 9 bases between. This chain's CDR3 is CATMGTGANVLTF. The CDR3 region has the DNA TGTGCCACCATGGGAACTGGGGCCAACGTCCTGACTTTC.

This clone was counted only a few times. The same CDR3 arises from other DNA sequences in this sample as well. V usage is TRBV7-2 and J usage is TRBJ1-5, with D perhaps TRBD1 (5 bases). The germline V and J ends were trimmed by 3 bases and 2 bases, with 11 bases remaining between them. Germline V gives CDR1 SGHTA, CDR2 FQGNSA. The CDR3 has 15 amino acids. The DNA of the CDR3 is TGTGCCAGCAGCTTGGTGGGGCAGGGCAATCAGCCCCAGCATTTT. Translating it yields CASSLVGQGNQPQHF.

The chain couples TRBV15 to TRBJ2-3, with 15 bases lining up with TRBD2. Germline V lookup: CDR1 LNHNV, CDR2 YYDKDF (reference sequence). J was trimmed by 0 bases and V by 3 bases; bases with no gene match: 10. The length of the CDR3 is 20 residues. The CDR3 spells CATSRDGTSGRSPSTDTQYF. CDR3 nucleotides: TGTGCCACCAGCAGGGACGGGACTAGCGGGAGGTCCCCTAGCACAGATACGCAGTATTTT.

This chain joins TRBV9 and TRBJ1-1; a weak D match, TRBD1 (6 bases). Germline V lookup: CDR1 SGDLS, CDR2 YYNGEE. Trimming cost V 0 bases and J 8 bases, with 11 bases left between them. The CDR3 is 13 amino acids. The DNA of the CDR3 is TGTGCCAGCAGCGTAGCTCTGAGGGGGGAAGCTTTCTTT. This translates into CASSVALRGEAFF. Full variable domain (missing parts from reference TRBV9 and TRBJ1-1): DSGVTQTPKHLITATGQRVTLRCSPRSGDLSVYWYQQSLDQGLQFLIQYYNGEERAKGNILERFSAQQFPDLHSELNLSSLELGDSALYFCASSVALRGEAFFGQGTRLTVV.

The V gene is TRBV6-6, the J gene TRBJ2-5; 11 bases are shared with TRBD2. The CDR3 spans 15 residues. Trimming cost V 2 bases and J 4 bases; bases outside gene matches: 3. CDR1 MNHNY and CDR2 SVGAGI come from the germline V gene (reference sequence). Written as DNA, the CDR3 is TGTGCCAGCAGTTACGGGCTAGCGGGAGGAGAGACCCAGTACTTC. Translation: CASSYGLAGGETQYF.

This chain joins TRBV28 and TRBJ1-2; D may be TRBD1 (6 bases). V lost 7 bases and J 5 bases, leaving 14 bases between the germline ends. The CDR3 runs 13 residues. CDR1 MDHEN and CDR2 SYDVKM come from the germline V gene. The CDR3 loop reads CASTEGGEYGYTF. The CDR3 nucleotides read TGTGCCAGCACCGAGGGGGGAGAGTATGGCTACACCTTC.

V is TRBV18 and J is TRBJ2-1; 15 positions agree with TRBD2. J lost 0 bases, V lost 2 bases, and 8 bases had no gene match. The germline gives CDR1 KGHSH, CDR2 LQKENI. This CDR3 comprises 20 residues. CDR3 sequence reads: CASSPGLAGGLRSSYNEQFF. In nucleotides, the CDR3 is TGTGCCAGCTCACCAGGACTAGCGGGAGGGCTTCGGAGCTCCTACAATGAGCAGTTCTTC.

J is TRBJ1-1 and V is TRBV29-1; D gene ambiguous. This CDR3 is 14 amino acids long. The germline V gene encodes CDR1 SQVTM and CDR2 ANQGSEA. Deletions cut 5 bases from V and 1 base from J, with 14 bases between. The CDR3 protein is CSVQVFEQNTEAFF. The CDR3 nucleotides are TGCAGCGTTCAGGTTTTTGAACAGAACACTGAAGCTTTCTTT.

V is TRBV7-3 and J is TRBJ2-5; tentatively, D is TRBD1 or TRBD2 (6 bases each). The CDR3 runs 13 residues. V gave up 5 bases and J gave up 5 bases, with 12 bases separating them. Germline loops: CDR1 SGHTA, CDR2 FQGTGA. The CDR3 DNA sequence: TGTGCCAGCAGCCCCCCGGGGGCGGAGACCCAGTACTTC. Protein: CASSPPGAETQYF.

The sample holds a few counts of this clone. The chain couples TRBV25-1 to TRBJ2-3, with 8 bases aligning to TRBD2. J lost 1 base, V lost 6 bases, and 0 bases had no gene match. CDR1 MGHDK and CDR2 SYGVNS come from the germline V gene. This CDR3 region has 13 residues. The CDR3 loop reads CASRTSGTDTQYF. The CDR3 nucleotides read TGTGCCAGCAGGACTAGCGGCACAGATACGCAGTATTTT.

This rearrangement joins TRBV5-1 to TRBJ2-1, with 13 bases lining up with TRBD2. V shed 6 bases and J 10 bases; nucleotides not matched to a gene: 10. The CDR3 sequence is 15 residues long. From germline, CDR1 is SGHRS and CDR2 YFSETQ. In nucleotides, the CDR3 is TGCGCCAGCAAAACGGGGACTAGCGGGGTCGGGGAGCAGTTCTTC. Translation gives CASKTGTSGVGEQFF. The entire variable domain, with the rest obtained from reference TRBV5-1 and TRBJ2-1, is as follows: KAGVTQTPRYLIKTRGQQVTLSCSPISGHRSVSWYQQTPGQGLQFLFEYFSETQRNKGNFPGRFSGRQFSNSRSEMNVSTLELGDSALYLCASKTGTSGVGEQFFGPGTRLTVL.

This clone was seen a handful of times. This chain links TRBV7-2 with TRBJ2-5, with a weak D call TRBD2 (7 bases). CDR3 length: 15 residues. CDR1 and CDR2 (germline): SGHTA, FQGNSA. V gave up 5 bases and J gave up 5 bases, with 18 bases separating them. CDR3 nucleotides: TGTGCCAGCAGCACTAACACGGGGGGCCGGGAGACCCAGTACTTC. Protein sequence: CASSTNTGGRETQYF.

This clone was detected only a few times. The chain recombines TRBV18 with TRBJ2-1; TRBD2 matches at 9 bases. Germline assignment: CDR1 KGHSH and CDR2 LQKENI. This CDR3 has 17 amino acids. V was pared by 0 bases and J by 7 bases, with 10 bases of the junction left unmatched. CDR3 sequence (DNA): TGTGCCAGCTCACCACCAGGGGCAGCGGGAGGACGAAATGAGCAGTTCTTC. It translates to CASSPPGAAGGRNEQFF.

This clone occurred a few times. The V call is TRBV30, the J call TRBJ2-2, with D tentatively TRBD1 (5 bases). The CDR3 sequence is 15 residues long. Germline V CDR1 and CDR2: GTSNPN, SVGIG (reference sequence). Between the trimmed V and J ends, which lost 5 bases and 4 bases, there was a span of 17 bases. CDR3 protein: CAWDAGKRSTGELFF. In nucleotides, the CDR3 is TGTGCCTGGGACGCAGGGAAAAGGTCCACCGGGGAGCTGTTTTTT. Variable domain in full (rest from reference TRBV30 and TRBJ2-2): SQTIHQWPATLVQPVGSPLSLECTVEGTSNPNLYWYRQAAGRGLQLLFYSVGIGQISSEVPQNLSASRPQDRQFILSSKKLLLSDSGFYLCAWDAGKRSTGELFFGEGSRLTVL.

The chain joins TRBV5-1 to TRBJ2-7; D perhaps matches TRBD2 (6 bases). Germline loops: CDR1 SGHRS, CDR2 YFSETQ. This CDR3 comprises 15 residues. Trimming shortened V by 0 bases and J by 2 bases, and 12 bases separated the two germline ends. In nucleotides, the CDR3 is TGCGCCAGCAGCTTGGGAGGAGGGGCGGCCTACGAGCAGTACTTC. Its protein product is CASSLGGGAAYEQYF.

This clone has a handful of counts. V usage is TRBV11-1 and J usage is TRBJ2-7; D unresolved. The CDR3 is made up of 12 amino acids. The germline V gene encodes CDR1 SGHAT and CDR2 FQDESV (reference sequence). V shed 1 base and J shed 7 bases, with 8 bases lying between them. Here the CDR3 DNA reads TGTGCCAGCAGCTTAGTATCTTATGAGCAGTACTTC. Translation: CASSLVSYEQYF.

This chain uses TRBV5-4 with TRBJ1-2; D ambiguous. The CDR3 runs 15 residues. Germline CDR1 is SGHNT and CDR2 is YYREEE (reference sequence). Trimming stripped 0 bases from V and 3 bases from J, with 12 bases between. Here the CDR3 reads CASSLDARSYYGYTF. The CDR3 bases are TGTGCCAGCAGCTTGGATGCCCGTTCCTACTATGGCTACACCTTC.

In its sample, this clone was seen a few times. V usage is TRBV19 and J usage is TRBJ2-1, with 7 bases that match TRBD1. There are 13 residues in the CDR3. V lost 3 bases, J lost 7 bases, and 3 bases stayed unmatched. Germline V gives CDR1 LNHDA, CDR2 SQIVND (reference sequence). The CDR3, as DNA: TGTGCCAGTAGTATCTGGGACAGAAATGAGCAGTTCTTC. This gives the protein CASSIWDRNEQFF.

This clone came up a few times. This chain links TRBV7-9 with TRBJ1-5; D gene unclear. CDR3 size: 13 residues. Germline CDR1 reads SEHNR; CDR2 reads FQNEAQ (reference sequence). The germline V and J ends were trimmed by 3 bases and 9 bases, with 12 bases remaining between them. CDR3 amino acids: CASSFEGGWPQHF. The CDR3 DNA is TGTGCCAGCAGCTTCGAAGGAGGGTGGCCCCAGCATTTT.

A few counts support this clone. V and J are TRBV2 and TRBJ2-1, with D unresolved. Germline V gives CDR1 SNHLY, CDR2 FYNNEI. This CDR3 is 14 amino acids long. Trimming removed 5 bases from V and 0 bases from J, with 8 bases in between. The CDR3 protein is CASSSLSSYNEQFF. The CDR3 DNA reads TGTGCCAGCAGTAGCTTAAGCTCCTACAATGAGCAGTTCTTC.

The chain employs TRBV7-2 and TRBJ2-1; D perhaps matches TRBD1 (5 bases). Trimming left V 9 bases short and J 3 bases short, with 12 bases between. CDR1 is SGHTA, CDR2 FQGNSA, per germline. The CDR3 has 13 residues. The CDR3 region has the DNA TGTGCCAGTTCAGGGTCCCACTACAATGAGCAGTTCTTC. Translation gives CASSGSHYNEQFF.

In its sample, this clone was seen a few times. The same CDR3 is also encoded by other DNA sequences in this sample. V usage is TRBV20-1 and J usage is TRBJ2-7; no clear D gene. The V gene's germline CDR1 is DFQATT and CDR2 SNEGSKA (reference sequence). Trimming left V 1 base short and J 4 bases short, with 5 bases between. The CDR3 sequence is 11 residues long. Here the CDR3 DNA reads TGCAGTGCTAGAGGACCTTACGAGCAGTACTTC. It is translated as CSARGPYEQYF.

The J gene is TRBJ1-2, the V gene TRBV7-2; 8 bases are a match to TRBD1. CDR1 is SGHTA, CDR2 FQGNSA, per germline. The CDR3 contains 16 residues. V gave up 2 bases and J gave up 4 bases; unmatched junction bases: 9. For the CDR3, the DNA is TGTGCCAGCAGCTTACAGGGGGCGCGGGAAGGCTATGGCTACACCTTC. As protein: CASSLQGAREGYGYTF. The variable domain in full, completed from reference TRBV7-2 and TRBJ1-2, reads GAGVSQSPSNKVTEKGKDVELRCDPISGHTALYWYRQSLGQGLEFLIYFQGNSAPDKSGLPSDRFSAERTGGSVSTLTIQRTQQEDSAVYLCASSLQGAREGYGYTFGSGTRLTVV.

This rearrangement joins TRBV5-1 to TRBJ2-1, with a tentative D call TRBD2 (6 bases). Trimming cost V 4 bases and J 0 bases, with 11 bases left between them. The CDR3 spans 15 residues. CDR1 and CDR2 (germline): SGHRS, YFSETQ. The CDR3 nucleotides read TGCGCCAGCAGCATAGCGGCGCCCTCCTACAATGAGCAGTTCTTC. It encodes CASSIAAPSYNEQFF. The variable domain in full, completed from reference TRBV5-1 and TRBJ2-1, reads KAGVTQTPRYLIKTRGQQVTLSCSPISGHRSVSWYQQTPGQGLQFLFEYFSETQRNKGNFPGRFSGRQFSNSRSEMNVSTLELGDSALYLCASSIAAPSYNEQFFGPGTRLTVL.

This clone was seen a few times. V usage is TRBV2 and J usage is TRBJ2-1; D is unclear. The length of the CDR3 is 15 residues. V was cut by 2 bases and J by 8 bases, with 16 bases left in between. Looked up from germline, CDR1 is SNHLY and CDR2 is FYNNEI. In DNA, the CDR3 is TGTGCCAGCAGTGAAACTGCGGCGAGTTACCATGAGCAGTTCTTC. Encoded protein: CASSETAASYHEQFF.

The V call is TRBV28, the J call TRBJ2-5, with 8 bases fitting TRBD2. Looked up from germline, CDR1 is MDHEN and CDR2 is SYDVKM. J was trimmed by 2 bases and V by 5 bases; bases with no gene match: 7. The CDR3 runs 15 residues. The CDR3 region has the DNA TGTGCCAGCAGTGATCCGGGACTAGTGCAAGAGACCCAGTACTTC. This encodes CASSDPGLVQETQYF.

This chain uses TRBV2 with TRBJ2-1, with 12 bases fitting TRBD2. Germline CDR1 SNHLY, CDR2 FYNNEI. This CDR3 has 15 residues. The V segment lost 2 bases and the J segment 8 bases; nucleotides outside the gene matches: 4. This chain's CDR3 is CASSESSGGADEQFF. For the CDR3, the DNA is TGTGCCAGCAGTGAATCTAGCGGGGGGGCAGATGAGCAGTTCTTC.

The genes are TRBV5-1 and TRBJ2-5; 8 bases line up with TRBD2. CDR3 size: 16 residues. The J segment lost 2 bases and the V segment lost 0 bases, leaving 6 bases of the junction unmatched. Germline lookup yields CDR1 SGHRS and CDR2 YFSETQ. The chain's CDR3 is CASSLALAGAQETQYF. In DNA form, the CDR3 reads TGCGCCAGCAGCTTGGCCCTAGCGGGTGCTCAAGAGACCCAGTACTTC.

V usage is TRBV4-3 and J usage is TRBJ2-5; tentatively, D is TRBD1 or TRBD2 (5 bases each). CDR1 is LGHNA, CDR2 YSLEER, per germline. There are 14 residues in the CDR3. Deletions cut 4 bases from V and 5 bases from J, with 14 bases between. CDR3 protein: CASSPGRVYETQYF. Here the CDR3 DNA reads TGCGCCAGCAGCCCGGGACGGGTTTATGAGACCCAGTACTTC.

This clone occurred a few times. This sequence joins TRBV6-5 and TRBJ2-6; D gene ambiguous. Trimming stripped 7 bases from V and 0 bases from J, with 4 bases between. Germline CDR1 and CDR2: MNHEY and SVGAGI. The CDR3 is made up of 13 amino acids. CDR3 residues: CASISSGANVLTF. The CDR3 DNA sequence: TGTGCCAGCATATCCTCTGGGGCCAACGTCCTGACTTTC.